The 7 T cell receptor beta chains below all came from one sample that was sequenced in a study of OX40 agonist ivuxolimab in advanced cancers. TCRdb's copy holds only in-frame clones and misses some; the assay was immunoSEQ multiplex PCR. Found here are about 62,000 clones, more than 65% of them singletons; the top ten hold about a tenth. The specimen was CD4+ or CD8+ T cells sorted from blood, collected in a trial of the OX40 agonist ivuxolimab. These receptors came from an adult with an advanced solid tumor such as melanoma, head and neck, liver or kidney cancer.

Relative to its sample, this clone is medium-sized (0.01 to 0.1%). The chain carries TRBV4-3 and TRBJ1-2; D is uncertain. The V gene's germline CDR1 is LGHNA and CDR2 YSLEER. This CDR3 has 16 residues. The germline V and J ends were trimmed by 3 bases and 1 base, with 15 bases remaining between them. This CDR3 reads CASSQNSEAVNYGYTF. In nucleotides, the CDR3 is TGCGCCAGCAGCCAGAACTCAGAGGCGGTTAACTATGGCTACACCTTC.

This CDR3 reads CASRQTSGGTYNEQFF. In DNA form, the CDR3 reads TGTGCCAGCAGGCAAACTAGCGGGGGAACCTACAATGAGCAGTTCTTC. The V call is TRBV7-2, the J call TRBJ2-1; 11 nucleotides agree with TRBD2. The J segment lost 2 bases and the V segment lost 6 bases, leaving 6 bases of the junction unmatched. CDR3 length: 16 amino acids. Per the germline V gene, CDR1 is SGHTA and CDR2 is FQGNSA.

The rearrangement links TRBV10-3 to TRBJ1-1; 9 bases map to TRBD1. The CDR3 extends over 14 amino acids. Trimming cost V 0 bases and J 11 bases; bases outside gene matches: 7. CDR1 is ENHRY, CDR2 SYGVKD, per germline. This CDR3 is CAISESRDRDSAFF. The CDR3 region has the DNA TGTGCCATCAGTGAGTCCAGGGACAGGGATAGCGCTTTCTTT.

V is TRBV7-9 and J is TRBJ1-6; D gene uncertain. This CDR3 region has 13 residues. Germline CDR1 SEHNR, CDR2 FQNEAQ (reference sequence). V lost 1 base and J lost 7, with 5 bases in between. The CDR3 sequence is CASSLETNSPLHF. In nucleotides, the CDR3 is TGTGCCAGCAGCTTAGAGACGAATTCACCCCTCCACTTT.

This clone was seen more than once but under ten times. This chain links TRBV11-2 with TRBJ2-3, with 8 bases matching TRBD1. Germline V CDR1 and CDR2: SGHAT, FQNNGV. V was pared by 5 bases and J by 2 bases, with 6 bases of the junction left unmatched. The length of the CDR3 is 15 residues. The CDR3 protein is CASSPTGALTDTQYF. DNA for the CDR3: TGTGCCAGCAGCCCGACAGGGGCCCTCACAGATACGCAGTATTTT.

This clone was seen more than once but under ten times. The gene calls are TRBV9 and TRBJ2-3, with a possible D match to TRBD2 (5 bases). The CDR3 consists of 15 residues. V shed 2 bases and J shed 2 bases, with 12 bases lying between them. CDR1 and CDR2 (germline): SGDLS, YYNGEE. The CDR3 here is CASSVEAVHTDTQYF. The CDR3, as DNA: TGTGCCAGCAGCGTCGAAGCGGTTCACACAGATACGCAGTATTTT.

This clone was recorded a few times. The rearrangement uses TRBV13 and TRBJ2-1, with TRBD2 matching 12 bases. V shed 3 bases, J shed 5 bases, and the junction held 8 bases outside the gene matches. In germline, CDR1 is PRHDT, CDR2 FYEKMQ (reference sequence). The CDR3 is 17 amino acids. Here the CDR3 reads CASSFWTSGDKNNEQFF. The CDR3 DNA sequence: TGTGCCAGCAGCTTCTGGACTAGCGGGGATAAAAACAATGAGCAGTTCTTC.